These T cell receptor beta chains were read from a single sample in a study of T-cell reconstitution after alpha-beta-depleted transplantation in children. TCRdb fed the PCR reads into MiXCR, producing one record per CDR3 protein. The sample includes about 600,000 distinct CDR3 sequences, 23% of them seen just once. This sample comprised PBMCs, mostly from graft donor cells, obtained 360 days after TCRalphabeta/CD19-depleted stem cell transplant. The receptors were sampled from a boy under two years old who had a stem cell transplant for acute myeloid leukemia, so the T cells may come from the graft donor. Each CDR3 is given with its conserved first and last residue. A D gene is named only where the DNA matches it firmly. Size is stated for part of the rows, as once, few or many counts, or as a class when the clone is expanded.

>TRBV11-3|TRBD1|TRBJ2-1|-
TGTGCCAGCAGCTCAACAGGGGCTGGGCAGTTCTTC
CASSSTGAGQFF
>TRBV10-3|TRBD1|TRBJ1-2|-
TGTGCCATCAGTGAGCCGGGACAGCATTATGGCTACACCTTC
CAISEPGQHYGYTF
>TRBV10-3|-|TRBJ2-7|-
TGTGCCATCAAAACTGAGGACCCATCCTACGAGCAGTACTTC
CAIKTEDPSYEQYF
>TRBV12-3/TRBV12-4|-|TRBJ2-3|few
TGTGCCAGCTGCTCTATTAGGGATACGCAGTATTTT
CASCSIRDTQYF
>TRBV5-1|TRBD1|TRBJ2-2|-
TGCGCCAGCACAACAGGGGTGGACACCGGGGAGCTGTTTTTT
CASTTGVDTGELFF
>TRBV6-1|-|TRBJ2-7|many
TGTGCCAGCAGACCGGGACACACCTACGAGCAGTACTTC
CASRPGHTYEQYF
>TRBV28|-|TRBJ1-1|-
TGTGCCAGCAGTTCGGCCAGCTGGAACACTGAAGCTTTCTTT
CASSSASWNTEAFF
>TRBV12-3/TRBV12-4|TRBD2|TRBJ2-1|many
TGTGCCAGCAGTTACCGGGGGGTCAAAGACAATGAGCAGTTCTTC
CASSYRGVKDNEQFF
>TRBV12-3/TRBV12-4|-|TRBJ1-1|few
TGTGCCAGCAGTTTACGCCAGTCAGCTTTCTTT
CASSLRQSAFF
>TRBV4-3|-|TRBJ2-3|-
TGCGCCAGCAGCCAGACGACTAGTCTTCGCACAGATACGCAGTATTTT
CASSQTTSLRTDTQYF
>TRBV12-3/TRBV12-4|-|TRBJ2-1|few
TGTGCCAGCAGTTTATGGTTTAATGAGCAGTTCTTC
CASSLWFNEQFF
>TRBV3-1|-|TRBJ1-2|many
TGTGCCAGCAGCCACGACGACAGTCCTTATGGCTACACCTTC
CASSHDDSPYGYTF
>TRBV4-1|-|TRBJ2-4|many
TGCGCCAGCAGCCAAGTTGGTGGGGGGGCGAAGAAAAACATTCAGTACTTC
CASSQVGGGAKKNIQYF
>TRBV10-3|-|TRBJ2-3|many
TGTGCCATCAGCCACCTCGGGCGGGGGCAAGATACGCAGTATTTT
CAISHLGRGQDTQYF
>TRBV10-3|TRBD1|TRBJ2-7|-
TGTGCCATCAGTGGCTGGGTGGACAGGGGCTACGAGCAGTACTTC
CAISGWVDRGYEQYF
>TRBV20-1|-|TRBJ1-4|few
TGCAGTGCTAGAGTACGTGGGTTAGGGCAAGAAAAACTGTTTTTT
CSARVRGLGQEKLFF
>TRBV20-1|TRBD2|TRBJ2-1|many
TGCAGTGCTAGAGAACGCCGCGCTAGCGGGGGTTACAATGAGCAGTTCTTC
CSARERRASGGYNEQFF
>TRBV20-1|-|TRBJ1-1|few
TGCAGTGGGACGGTGAACACTGAAGCTTTCTTT
CSGTVNTEAFF
>TRBV6-1|TRBD2|TRBJ2-5|-
TGTGCCAGCAGAGATCCGGGGGGGAAGTACCAAGAGACCCAGTACTTC
CASRDPGGKYQETQYF
>TRBV29-1|TRBD1|TRBJ1-2|-
TGCAGCGTTTTTTCGGACAGGGGGCCTGGCTACACCTTC
CSVFSDRGPGYTF
>TRBV20-1|-|TRBJ1-4|few
TGCAGTGTCGGGCAGTATAATGAAAAACTGTTTTTT
CSVGQYNEKLFF
>TRBV7-9|-|TRBJ1-1|-
TGTGCCAGCAGCGTCCGGGGGGGGACGAACACTGAAGCTTTCTTT
CASSVRGGTNTEAFF
>TRBV7-9|-|TRBJ2-7|many
TGTGCCAGCAGCGGACCAGGGGTGTCCGCCGAGCAGTACTTC
CASSGPGVSAEQYF
>TRBV12-3/TRBV12-4|-|TRBJ1-1|-
TGTGCCAGCAGTTTAAAGACAGGGAACACTGAAGCTTTCTTT
CASSLKTGNTEAFF
>TRBV25-1|TRBD1|TRBJ2-1|-
TGTGCCAGCAGTGGAGCCGGTATAAGGGGGCGAATTGATTCCTACAATGAGCAGTTCTTC
CASSGAGIRGRIDSYNEQFF
>TRBV21-1|-|TRBJ2-3|-
-
CASSKVGQGSTDTQYF
>TRBV10-3|TRBD1|TRBJ1-2|-
TGTGCCATCAGTGGAATCGACAGGGTTAACTATGGCTACACCTTC
CAISGIDRVNYGYTF
>TRBV6-5|TRBD2|TRBJ2-3|few
TGTGCCAGCAGTTACGGGCCTAGCGGGGATCCAGATACGCAGTATTTT
CASSYGPSGDPDTQYF
>TRBV7-3|TRBD1|TRBJ2-1|-
TGTGCCAGCAGCCCCAGTCCCGGACAGGGAAGTCCTTACAATGAGCAGTTCTTC
CASSPSPGQGSPYNEQFF
>TRBV6-1|TRBD2|TRBJ2-1|few
TGTGCCAGCAGTACCGGACTAGCCCTCTACAATGAGCAGTTCTTC
CASSTGLALYNEQFF
>TRBV20-1|TRBD1|TRBJ2-6|few
TGCAGTGCTAGAGCAGGGGGACAGGGTTTCACTGGGGCCAACGTCCTGACTTTC
CSARAGGQGFTGANVLTF
>TRBV4-2|-|TRBJ2-3|few
TGTGCCAGCAGCCAAGGGCCAGGAGGCGATACGCAGTATTTT
CASSQGPGGDTQYF
>TRBV29-1|TRBD2|TRBJ2-1|many
TGCAGCGTGAGTAGCGGGGGGGATAGTGAGCAGTTCTTC
CSVSSGGDSEQFF
>TRBV4-2|-|TRBJ2-6|few
TGTGCCAGCAGCCAACCATCGGTAGTGTACTCTGGGGCCAACGTCCTGACTTTC
CASSQPSVVYSGANVLTF